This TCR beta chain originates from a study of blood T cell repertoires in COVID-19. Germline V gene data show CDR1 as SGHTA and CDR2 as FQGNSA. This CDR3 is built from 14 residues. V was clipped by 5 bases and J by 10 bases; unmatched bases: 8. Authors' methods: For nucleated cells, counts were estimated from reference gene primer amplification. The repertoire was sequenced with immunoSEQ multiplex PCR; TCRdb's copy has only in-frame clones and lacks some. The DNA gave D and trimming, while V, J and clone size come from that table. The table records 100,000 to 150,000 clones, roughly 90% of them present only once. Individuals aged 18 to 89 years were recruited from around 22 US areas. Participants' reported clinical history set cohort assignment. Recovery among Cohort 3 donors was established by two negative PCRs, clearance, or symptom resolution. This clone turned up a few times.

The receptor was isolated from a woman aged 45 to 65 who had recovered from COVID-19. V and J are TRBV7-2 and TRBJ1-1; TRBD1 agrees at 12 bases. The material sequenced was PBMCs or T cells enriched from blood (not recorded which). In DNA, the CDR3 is TGTGCCAGCAGCCGGGACAGGGGGCTTGGAGGAGCTTTCTTT. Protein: CASSRDRGLGGAFF.